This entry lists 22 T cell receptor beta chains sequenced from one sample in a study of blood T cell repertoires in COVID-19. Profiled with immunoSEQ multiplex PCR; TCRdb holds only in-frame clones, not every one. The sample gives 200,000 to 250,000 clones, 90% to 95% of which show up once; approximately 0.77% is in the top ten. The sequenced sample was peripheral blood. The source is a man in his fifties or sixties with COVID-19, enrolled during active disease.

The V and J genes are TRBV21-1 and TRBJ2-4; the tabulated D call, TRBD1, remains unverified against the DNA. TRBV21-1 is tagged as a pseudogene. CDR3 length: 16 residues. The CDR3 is CASSKAAGGTKNIQYF. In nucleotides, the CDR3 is TGTGCCAGCAGCAAAGCGGCAGGGGGAACCAAAAACATTCAGTACTTC.

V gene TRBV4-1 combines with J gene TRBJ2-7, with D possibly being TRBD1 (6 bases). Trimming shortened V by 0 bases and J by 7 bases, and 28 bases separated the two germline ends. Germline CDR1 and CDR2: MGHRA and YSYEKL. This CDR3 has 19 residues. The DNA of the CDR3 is TGCGCCAGCAGCCAAGATTACAGGGTGTCTACGGGGCCGGTGGGAGAGCAGTACTTC. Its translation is CASSQDYRVSTGPVGEQYF.

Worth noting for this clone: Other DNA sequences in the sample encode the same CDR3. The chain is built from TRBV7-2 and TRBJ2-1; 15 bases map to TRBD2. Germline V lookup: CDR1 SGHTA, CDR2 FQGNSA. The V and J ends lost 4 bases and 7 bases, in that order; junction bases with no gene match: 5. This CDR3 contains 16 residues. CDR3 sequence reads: CASSSGLAGGWNEQFF. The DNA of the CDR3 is TGTGCCAGCAGCTCCGGACTAGCGGGAGGGTGGAATGAGCAGTTCTTC.

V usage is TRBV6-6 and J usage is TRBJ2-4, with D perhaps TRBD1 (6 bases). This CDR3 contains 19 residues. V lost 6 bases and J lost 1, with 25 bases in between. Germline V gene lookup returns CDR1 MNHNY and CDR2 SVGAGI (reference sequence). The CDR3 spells CASSSDLEGVQRAKNIQYF. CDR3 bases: TGTGCCAGCAGCTCAGACCTCGAGGGGGTCCAGAGGGCCAAAAACATTCAGTACTTC.

The CDR3 DNA is TGTGCCAGCAGCAAAAGGGGGACGACAGGACAAGAGACCCAGTACTTC. It translates to CASSKRGTTGQETQYF. The chain is built from TRBV21-1 and TRBJ2-5; TRBD1, the table's D call, lacks a check against the DNA. TRBV21-1 counts as a pseudogene. The length of the CDR3 is 16 residues.

The CDR3 coding sequence is TGTGCCAGCAGCCTTAGCGGGGGGGCGGGTGAGCAGTACTTC. This gives the protein CASSLSGGAGEQYF. The chain combines TRBV3-1 (or the pseudogene TRBV3-2) with TRBJ2-7; TRBD2 matches at 11 bases. This CDR3 contains 14 residues. Per germline, CDR1 LGHDT and CDR2 YNNKEL (reference sequence). V shed 4 bases, J shed 7 bases, and the junction held 6 bases outside the gene matches.

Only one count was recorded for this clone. Written as DNA, the CDR3 is TGTGCCAGCAGCCGTAGCGGGAACTACAATGAGCAGTTCTTC. It yields the protein CASSRSGNYNEQFF. The rearrangement uses TRBV9 and TRBJ2-1, with 8 bases aligning to TRBD2. CDR3 length equals 14 residues. Germline-derived CDR1 and CDR2 are SGDLS and YYNGEE. After removal of 4 bases from V and 3 bases from J, the junction contained 3 bases not matched to a gene.

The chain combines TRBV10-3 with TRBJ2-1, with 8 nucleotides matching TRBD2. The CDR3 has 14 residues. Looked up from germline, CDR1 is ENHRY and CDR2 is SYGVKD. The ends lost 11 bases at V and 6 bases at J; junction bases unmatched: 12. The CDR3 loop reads CAAKGAGDLNEQFF. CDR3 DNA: TGTGCCGCCAAGGGAGCGGGAGATCTCAATGAGCAGTTCTTC.

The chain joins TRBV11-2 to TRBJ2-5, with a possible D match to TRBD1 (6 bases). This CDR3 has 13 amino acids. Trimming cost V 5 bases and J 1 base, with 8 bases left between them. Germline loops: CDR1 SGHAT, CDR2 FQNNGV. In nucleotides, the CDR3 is TGTGCCAGCAGCCGGACAGTCCAAGAGACCCAGTACTTC. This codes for CASSRTVQETQYF.

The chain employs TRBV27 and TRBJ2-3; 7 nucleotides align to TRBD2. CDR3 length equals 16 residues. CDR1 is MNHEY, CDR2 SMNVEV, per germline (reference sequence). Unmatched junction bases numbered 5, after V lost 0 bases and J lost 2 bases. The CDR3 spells CASSLSPAGYTDTQYF. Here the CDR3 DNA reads TGTGCCAGCAGTTTATCCCCAGCGGGGTACACAGATACGCAGTATTTT.

The CDR3 bases are TGTGCCAGCAGCCGAGTCAAAAATACGGACAGCGATTCACCCCTCCACTTT. Its translation: CASSRVKNTDSDSPLHF. The chain couples TRBV4-2 to TRBJ1-6; a weak D match, TRBD1 (6 bases). Trimming removed 4 bases from V and 8 bases from J, with 21 bases in between. The CDR3 is 17 residues long. The germline CDR1 and CDR2 sequences are LGHNA and YNFKEQ.

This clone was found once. The CDR3, as DNA: TGTGCCAGCAGTAGGCGGGAGGGCAGAGGGGAGACCCAGTACTTC. Protein sequence: CASSRREGRGETQYF. The chain joins TRBV2 to TRBJ2-5; the match to TRBD2 covers 9 bases. The V segment lost 5 bases and the J segment 5 bases; nucleotides outside the gene matches: 9. Germline values: CDR1 SNHLY, CDR2 FYNNEI. The CDR3 loop spans 15 amino acids.

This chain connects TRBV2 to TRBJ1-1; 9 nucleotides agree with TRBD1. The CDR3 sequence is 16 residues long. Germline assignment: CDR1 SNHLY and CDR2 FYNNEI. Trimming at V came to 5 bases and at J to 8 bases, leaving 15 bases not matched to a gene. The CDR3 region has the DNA TGTGCCAGCAGTCGCATCAGGACAGGGGCGGTAGAAGAAGCTTTCTTT. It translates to CASSRIRTGAVEEAFF.

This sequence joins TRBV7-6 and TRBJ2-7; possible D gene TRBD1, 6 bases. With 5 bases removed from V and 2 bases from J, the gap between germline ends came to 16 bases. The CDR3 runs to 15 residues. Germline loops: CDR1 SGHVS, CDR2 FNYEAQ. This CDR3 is CASSPIRQDAYEQYF. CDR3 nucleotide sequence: TGTGCCAGCAGCCCAATCAGACAGGACGCCTACGAGCAGTACTTC.

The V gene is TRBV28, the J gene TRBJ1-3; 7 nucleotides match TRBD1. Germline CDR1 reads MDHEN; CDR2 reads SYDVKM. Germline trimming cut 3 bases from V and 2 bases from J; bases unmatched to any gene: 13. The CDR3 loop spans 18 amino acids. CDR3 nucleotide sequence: TGTGCCAGCAGTTTTTCTCTTGGGGTCACAGGGGCTGGAAACACCATATATTTT. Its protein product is CASSFSLGVTGAGNTIYF.

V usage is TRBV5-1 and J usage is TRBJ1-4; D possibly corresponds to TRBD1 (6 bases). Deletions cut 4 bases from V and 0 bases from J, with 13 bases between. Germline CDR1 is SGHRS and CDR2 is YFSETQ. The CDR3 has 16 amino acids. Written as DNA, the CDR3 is TGCGCCAGCAGCAGCTGGACAGCCTCAACTAATGAAAAACTGTTTTTT. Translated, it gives CASSSWTASTNEKLFF. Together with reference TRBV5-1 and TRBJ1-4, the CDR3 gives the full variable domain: KAGVTQTPRYLIKTRGQQVTLSCSPISGHRSVSWYQQTPGQGLQFLFEYFSETQRNKGNFPGRFSGRQFSNSRSEMNVSTLELGDSALYLCASSSWTASTNEKLFFGSGTQLSVL.

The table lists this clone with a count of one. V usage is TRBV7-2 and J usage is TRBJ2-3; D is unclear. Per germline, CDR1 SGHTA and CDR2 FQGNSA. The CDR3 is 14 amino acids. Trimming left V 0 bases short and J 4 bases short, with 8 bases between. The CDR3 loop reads CASSLALQADTQYF. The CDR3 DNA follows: TGTGCCAGCAGCTTAGCGCTTCAGGCAGATACGCAGTATTTT.

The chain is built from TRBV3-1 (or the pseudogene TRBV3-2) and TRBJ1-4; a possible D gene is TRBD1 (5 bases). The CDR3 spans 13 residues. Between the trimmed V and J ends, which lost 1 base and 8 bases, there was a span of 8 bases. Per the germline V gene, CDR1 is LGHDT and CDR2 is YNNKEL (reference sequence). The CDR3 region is CASSQAGGEKLFF. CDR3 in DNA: TGTGCCAGCAGCCAAGCGGGGGGGGAAAAACTGTTTTTT.

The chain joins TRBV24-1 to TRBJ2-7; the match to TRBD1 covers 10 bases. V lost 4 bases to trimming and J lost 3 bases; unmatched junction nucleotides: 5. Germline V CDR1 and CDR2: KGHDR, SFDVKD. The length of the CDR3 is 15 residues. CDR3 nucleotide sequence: TGTGCCACCAGTGACCCCGGACAGGGGGACTACGAGCAGTACTTC. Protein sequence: CATSDPGQGDYEQYF.

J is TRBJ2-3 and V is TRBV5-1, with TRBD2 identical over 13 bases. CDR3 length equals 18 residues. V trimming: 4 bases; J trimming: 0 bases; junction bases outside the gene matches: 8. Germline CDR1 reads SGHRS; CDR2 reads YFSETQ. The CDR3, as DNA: TGCGCCAGCAGCCGAGGGACTAGCGGGACCGCTAGCACAGATACGCAGTATTTT. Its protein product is CASSRGTSGTASTDTQYF.

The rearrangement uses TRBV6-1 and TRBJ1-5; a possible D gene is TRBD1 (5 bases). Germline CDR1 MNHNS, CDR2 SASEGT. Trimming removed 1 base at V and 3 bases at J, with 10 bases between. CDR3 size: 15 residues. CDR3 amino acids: CASSEVGRDNQPQHF. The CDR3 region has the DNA TGTGCCAGCAGTGAAGTGGGGCGCGACAATCAGCCCCAGCATTTT.

CDR3 nucleotide sequence: TGTGCCAGCAGGGCTAGCGGATCCACAGATACGCAGTATTTT. The encoded protein is CASRASGSTDTQYF. The chain joins TRBV4-2 to TRBJ2-3; TRBD2 matches at 7 bases. CDR1 and CDR2 from the germline V gene are LGHNA and YNFKEQ. This CDR3 is 14 amino acids long. J gave up 2 bases and V 6 bases, and 5 bases lay outside the gene matches.